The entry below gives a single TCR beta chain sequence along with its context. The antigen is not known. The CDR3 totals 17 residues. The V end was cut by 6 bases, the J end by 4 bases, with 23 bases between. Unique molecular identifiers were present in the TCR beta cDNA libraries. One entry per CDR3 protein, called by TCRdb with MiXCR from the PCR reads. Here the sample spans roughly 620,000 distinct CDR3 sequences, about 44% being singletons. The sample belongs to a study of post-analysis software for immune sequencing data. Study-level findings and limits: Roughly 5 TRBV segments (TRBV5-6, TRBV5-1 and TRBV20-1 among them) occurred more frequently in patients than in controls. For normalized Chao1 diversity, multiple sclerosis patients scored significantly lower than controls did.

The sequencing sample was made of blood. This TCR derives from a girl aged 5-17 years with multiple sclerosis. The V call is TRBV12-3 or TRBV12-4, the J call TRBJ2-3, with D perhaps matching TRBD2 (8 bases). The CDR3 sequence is CASSSYGRARGPDTQYF. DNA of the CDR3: TGTGCCAGCAGCTCTTACGGGAGGGCTAGGGGGCCAGATACGCAGTATTTT.